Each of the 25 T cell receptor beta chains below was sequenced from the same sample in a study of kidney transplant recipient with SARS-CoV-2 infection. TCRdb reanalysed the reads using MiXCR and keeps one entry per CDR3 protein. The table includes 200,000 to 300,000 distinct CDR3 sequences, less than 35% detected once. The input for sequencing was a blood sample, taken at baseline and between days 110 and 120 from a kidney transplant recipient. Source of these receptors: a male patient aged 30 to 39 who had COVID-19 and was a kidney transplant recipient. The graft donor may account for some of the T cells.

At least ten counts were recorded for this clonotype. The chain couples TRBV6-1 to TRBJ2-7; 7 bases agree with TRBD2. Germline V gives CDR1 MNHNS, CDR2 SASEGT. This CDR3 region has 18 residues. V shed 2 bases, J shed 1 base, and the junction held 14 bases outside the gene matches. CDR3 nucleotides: TGTGCCAGCAGTGAACAACCCTCGGGGAGGGGAAGTTCCTACGAGCAGTACTTC. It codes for CASSEQPSGRGSSYEQYF.

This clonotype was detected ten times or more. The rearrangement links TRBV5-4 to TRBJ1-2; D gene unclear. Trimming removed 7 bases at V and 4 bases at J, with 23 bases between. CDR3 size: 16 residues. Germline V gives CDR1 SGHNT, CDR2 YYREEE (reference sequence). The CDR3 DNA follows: TGTGCCAGCGCTTCAAACGTACCAGGAAAGACCTATGGCTACACCTTC. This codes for CASASNVPGKTYGYTF.

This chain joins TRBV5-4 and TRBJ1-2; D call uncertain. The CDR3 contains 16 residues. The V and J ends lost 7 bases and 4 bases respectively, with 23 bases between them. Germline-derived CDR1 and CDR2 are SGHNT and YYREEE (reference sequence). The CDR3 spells CASRACVPGKTYGYTF. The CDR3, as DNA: TGTGCCAGCCGGGCGTGCGTACCAGGAAAGACCTATGGCTACACCTTC.

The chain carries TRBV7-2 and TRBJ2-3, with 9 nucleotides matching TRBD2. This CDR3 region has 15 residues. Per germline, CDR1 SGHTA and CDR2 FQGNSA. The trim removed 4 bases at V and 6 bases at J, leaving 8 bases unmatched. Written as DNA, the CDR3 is TGTGCCAGCAGCTCTACAGGGGCGGGAGGGGATACGCAGTATTTT. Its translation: CASSSTGAGGDTQYF.

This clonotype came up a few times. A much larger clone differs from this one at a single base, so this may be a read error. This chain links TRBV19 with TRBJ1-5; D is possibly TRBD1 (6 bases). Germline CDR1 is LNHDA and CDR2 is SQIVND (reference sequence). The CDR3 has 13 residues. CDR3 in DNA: TGTGCCGGTAGTCAGGGGATCAATCAGCCCCAGCATTTT. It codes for CAGSQGINQPQHF.

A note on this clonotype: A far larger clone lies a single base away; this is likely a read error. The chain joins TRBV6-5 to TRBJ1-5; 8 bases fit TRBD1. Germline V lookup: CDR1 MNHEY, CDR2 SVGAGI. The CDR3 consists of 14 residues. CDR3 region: CASNPGTGNQPRHF. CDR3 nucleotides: TGTGCCAGCAACCCTGGGACAGGCAATCAGCCCCGGCATTTT.

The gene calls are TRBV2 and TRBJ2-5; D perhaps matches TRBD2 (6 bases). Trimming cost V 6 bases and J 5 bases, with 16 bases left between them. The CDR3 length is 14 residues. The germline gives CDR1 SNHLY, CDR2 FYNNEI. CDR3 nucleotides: TGTGCCAGCAGCGCCCGACCGGCGGGGGAGACCCAGTACTTC. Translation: CASSARPAGETQYF.

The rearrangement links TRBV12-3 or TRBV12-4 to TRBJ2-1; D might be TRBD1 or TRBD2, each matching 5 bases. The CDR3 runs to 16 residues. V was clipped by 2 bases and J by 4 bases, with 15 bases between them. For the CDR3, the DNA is TGTGCCAGCAGTTTAAGGGACGCGATACCGTACAATGAGCAGTTCTTC. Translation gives CASSLRDAIPYNEQFF.

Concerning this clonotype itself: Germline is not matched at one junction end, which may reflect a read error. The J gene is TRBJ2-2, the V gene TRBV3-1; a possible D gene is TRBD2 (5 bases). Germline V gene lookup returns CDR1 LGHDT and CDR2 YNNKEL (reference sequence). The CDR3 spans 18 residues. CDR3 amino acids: CASSTAYPISGLTGEPFF. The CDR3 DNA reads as TGTGCCAGCAGCACTGCGTATCCCATTTCAGGCTTGACCGGGGAGCCGTTTTTT.

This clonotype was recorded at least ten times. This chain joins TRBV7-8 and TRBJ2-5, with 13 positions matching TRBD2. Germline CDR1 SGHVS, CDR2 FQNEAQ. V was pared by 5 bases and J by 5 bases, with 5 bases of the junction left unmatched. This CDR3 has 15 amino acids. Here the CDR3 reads CASSGTSGNGETQYF. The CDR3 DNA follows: TGTGCCAGCAGCGGGACTAGCGGGAATGGGGAGACCCAGTACTTC.

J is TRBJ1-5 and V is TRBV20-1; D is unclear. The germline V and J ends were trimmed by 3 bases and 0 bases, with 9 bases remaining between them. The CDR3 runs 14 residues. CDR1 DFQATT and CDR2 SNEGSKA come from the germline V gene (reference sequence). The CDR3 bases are TGCAGTGCTAGGTTGAGGTATAGCAATCAGCCCCAGCATTTT. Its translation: CSARLRYSNQPQHF.

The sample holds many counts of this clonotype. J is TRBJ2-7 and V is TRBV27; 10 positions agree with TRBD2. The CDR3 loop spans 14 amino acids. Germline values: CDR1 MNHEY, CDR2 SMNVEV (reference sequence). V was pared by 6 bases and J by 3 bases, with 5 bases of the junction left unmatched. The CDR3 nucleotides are TGTGCCAGCAGGGGGGAGCGGGGGGGCTACGAGCAGTACTTC. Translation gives CASRGERGGYEQYF.

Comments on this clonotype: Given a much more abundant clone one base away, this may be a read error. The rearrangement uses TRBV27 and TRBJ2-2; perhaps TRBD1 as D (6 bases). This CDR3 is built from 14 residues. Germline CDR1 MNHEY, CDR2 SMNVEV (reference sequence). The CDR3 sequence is CSSRDNKGAGELFF. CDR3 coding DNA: TGTTCCAGCAGGGATAATAAGGGGGCCGGGGAGCTGTTTTTT.

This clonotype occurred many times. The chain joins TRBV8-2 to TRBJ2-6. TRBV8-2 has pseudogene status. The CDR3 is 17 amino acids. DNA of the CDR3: TGTGGCAGGAGTTGTAGGATAACACAAAGTCGGGCCAACGTCCTGACTTTC. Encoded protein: CGRSCRITQSRANVLTF.

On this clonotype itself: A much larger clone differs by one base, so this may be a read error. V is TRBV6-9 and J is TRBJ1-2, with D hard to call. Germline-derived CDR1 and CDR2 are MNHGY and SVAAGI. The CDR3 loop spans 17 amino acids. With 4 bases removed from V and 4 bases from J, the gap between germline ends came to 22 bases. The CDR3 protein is CASSSNQPCGKTYGYTF. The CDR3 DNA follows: TGTGCCAGCAGTTCCAATCAGCCTTGCGGAAAGACCTATGGCTACACCTTC.

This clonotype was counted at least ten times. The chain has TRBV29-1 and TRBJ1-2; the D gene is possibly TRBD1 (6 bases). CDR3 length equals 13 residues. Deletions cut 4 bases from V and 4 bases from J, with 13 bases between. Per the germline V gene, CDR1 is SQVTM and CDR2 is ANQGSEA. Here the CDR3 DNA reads TGCAGCGTTGTGGGGGCGGCATCCTATGGCTACACCTTC. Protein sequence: CSVVGAASYGYTF.

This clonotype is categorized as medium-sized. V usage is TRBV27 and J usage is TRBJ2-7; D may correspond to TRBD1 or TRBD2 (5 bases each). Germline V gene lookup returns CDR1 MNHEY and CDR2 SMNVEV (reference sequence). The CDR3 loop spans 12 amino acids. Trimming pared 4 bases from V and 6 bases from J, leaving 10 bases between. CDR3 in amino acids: CASSWDGIEQYF. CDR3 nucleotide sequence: TGTGCCAGCAGTTGGGACGGGATCGAGCAGTACTTC.

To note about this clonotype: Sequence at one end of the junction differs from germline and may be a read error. The CDR3 loop is CASSRRANTGERCF. The CDR3 DNA is TGTGCCAGCAGCCGCAGGGCTAACACCGGGGAGCGGTGTTTT. The chain recombines TRBV14 with TRBJ2-2; either TRBD1 or TRBD2 may fit D (5 bases each). The CDR3 contains 14 residues. CDR1 is SGHDN and CDR2 is FVKESK in the germline V gene. Full variable domain (rest looked up from reference TRBV14 and TRBJ2-2): EAGVTQFPSHSVIEKGQTVTLRCDPISGHDNLYWYRRVMGKEIKFLLHFVKESKQDESGMPNNRFLAERTGGTYSTLKVQPAELEDSGVYFCASSRRANTGERCFGEGSRLTVL.

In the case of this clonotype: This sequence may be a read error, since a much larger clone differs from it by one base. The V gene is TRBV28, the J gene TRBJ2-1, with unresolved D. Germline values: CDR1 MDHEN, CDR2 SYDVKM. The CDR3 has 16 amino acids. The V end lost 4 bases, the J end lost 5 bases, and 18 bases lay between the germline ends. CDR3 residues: CASSSYSAATHNEQFF. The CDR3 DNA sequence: TGTGCCAGCAGTTCGTACTCGGCGGCCACCCACAATGAGCAGTTCTTC.

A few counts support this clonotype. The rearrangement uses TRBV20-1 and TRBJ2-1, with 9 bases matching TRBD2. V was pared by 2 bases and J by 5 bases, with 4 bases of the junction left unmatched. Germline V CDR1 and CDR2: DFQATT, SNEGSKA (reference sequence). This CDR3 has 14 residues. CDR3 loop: CSARLTSGNNEQFF. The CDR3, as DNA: TGCAGTGCTAGATTGACTAGCGGTAACAATGAGCAGTTCTTC.

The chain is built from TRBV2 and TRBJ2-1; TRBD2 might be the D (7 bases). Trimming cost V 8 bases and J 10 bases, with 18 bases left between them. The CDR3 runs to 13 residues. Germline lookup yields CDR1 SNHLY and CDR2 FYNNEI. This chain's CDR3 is CASEGRERGEQFF. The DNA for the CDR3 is TGTGCCAGCGAGGGGCGGGAGAGGGGGGAGCAGTTCTTC.

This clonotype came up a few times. CDR3 nucleotide sequence: TGTGCCAGCGGGGACTACGTACCAGGAAAGACCTATGGCTACACCTTC. Translated, it gives CASGDYVPGKTYGYTF. The gene calls are TRBV5-4 and TRBJ1-2, with D possibly matching TRBD1 (5 bases). Looked up from germline, CDR1 is SGHNT and CDR2 is YYREEE (reference sequence). Trimming cost V 7 bases and J 4 bases, with 23 bases left between them. There are 16 residues in the CDR3.

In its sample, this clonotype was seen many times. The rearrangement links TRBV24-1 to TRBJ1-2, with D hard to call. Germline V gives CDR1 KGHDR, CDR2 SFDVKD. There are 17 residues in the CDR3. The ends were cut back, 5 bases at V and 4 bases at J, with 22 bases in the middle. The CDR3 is CATSVSGSTRKTYGYTF. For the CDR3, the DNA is TGTGCCACCAGTGTGTCGGGTAGTACCAGAAAGACCTATGGCTACACCTTC.

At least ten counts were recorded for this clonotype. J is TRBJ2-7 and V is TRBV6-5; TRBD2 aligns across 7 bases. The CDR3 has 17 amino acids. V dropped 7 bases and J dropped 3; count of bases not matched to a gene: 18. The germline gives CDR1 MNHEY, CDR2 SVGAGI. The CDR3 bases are TGTGCCAGCATTCCTAGTTCTGCGTCTAGCGGTATCTACGAGCAGTACTTC. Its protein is CASIPSSASSGIYEQYF.

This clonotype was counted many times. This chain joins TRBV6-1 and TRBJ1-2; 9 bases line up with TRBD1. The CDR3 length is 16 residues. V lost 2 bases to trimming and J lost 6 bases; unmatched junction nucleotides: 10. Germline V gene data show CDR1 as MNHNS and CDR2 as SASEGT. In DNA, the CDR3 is TGTGCCAGCAGTGAATCCTCGGGACAGGGAGGCCATGGCTACACCTTC. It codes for CASSESSGQGGHGYTF.